This T cell receptor beta chain originates from a study of shared clonotypes between healthy human individuals. The CDR3 is made up of 15 amino acids. The V and J ends lost 1 base and 6 bases, in that order; junction bases with no gene match: 6. The germline CDR1 and CDR2 sequences are SGHTS and YDEGEE. Naivety among CD8 cells was defined by CD45RO negativity and positive CCR7 selection, thereby excluding terminally differentiated effector memory CD45RA+ cells. As regards this clone: Its antigen is unidentified.

This table comes from immunoSEQ multiplex PCR, and its TCRdb copy is limited to in-frame clones, with some not included. The sample includes about 1.9 million clones, 93% seen only once; the top ten take more than 1.5%. Study-level results: Naive subsets typically showed greater estimated richness than memory subsets. Only blood was sampled, and tissue TCR repertoires likely differ from blood ones.

Sequencing was performed on naive CD8+ T cells from PBMCs. The origin of this receptor is a man in his late teens or twenties in good health. Some clones in this sample may be carry-over from other donors' samples. The chain recombines TRBV5-8 with TRBJ2-1; 8 bases are a match to TRBD2. This CDR3 is CASSLYREGPNEQFF. CDR3 bases: TGTGCCAGCAGCTTGTACCGGGAGGGCCCCAATGAGCAGTTCTTC. Filled out from reference TRBV5-8 and TRBJ2-1, the complete variable domain reads EAGVTQSPTHLIKTRGQQATLRCSPISGHTSVYWYQQALGLGLQFLLWYDEGEERNRGNFPPRFSGRQFPNYSSELNVNALELEDSALYLCASSLYREGPNEQFFGPGTRLTVL.